A selection of T cell receptor beta chains follows, all from one sample in a study of shared clonotypes between healthy human individuals. Clones were sequenced by immunoSEQ multiplex PCR, and TCRdb holds only the in-frame ones, with some missing. This sample has over a million clones; about 77% occur once, and the top ten carry about 1.5%. The sample comprised memory CD4+ T cells sorted from blood. Receptors originate from a man aged 18 to 30 in good health. CDR3s include the opening cysteine and the closing phenylalanine or tryptophan. A D gene is named only where the DNA matches it firmly. Rows give clone size only sometimes, using once, few, many, or a class for an expanded clone.

D	size	V	J	CDR3	DNA
TRBD1	many	TRBV19	TRBJ2-7	CASGQGASYEQYF	TGTGCCTCCGGACAGGGAGCCTCCTACGAGCAGTACTTC
TRBD1	NA	TRBV27	TRBJ2-1	CASSFSPGQGFRNEQFF	TGTGCCAGCAGTTTTTCGCCGGGACAGGGGTTTCGCAATGAGCAGTTCTTC
NA	NA	TRBV5-6	TRBJ1-6	CASSLPADRALHF	TGTGCCAGCAGCTTGCCCGCGGACCGAGCCCTCCACTTT
TRBD1	NA	TRBV9	TRBJ1-3	CASSGTGGGNTIYF	TGTGCCAGCAGCGGGACAGGGGGTGGAAACACCATATATTTT
TRBD1	many	TRBV14	TRBJ1-6	CASSLGPGQGDSPLHF	TGTGCCAGCAGCCTAGGACCGGGACAGGGGGATTCACCCCTCCACTTT
TRBD2	NA	TRBV5-4	TRBJ2-5	CASSSLTSGGPYQETQYF	TGTGCCAGCAGCTCTCTTACTAGCGGGGGACCGTACCAAGAGACCCAGTACTTC
TRBD2	NA	TRBV13	TRBJ2-3	CASSLDGTSGRNPDTQYF	TGTGCCAGCAGCTTAGACGGGACTAGCGGGAGGAACCCAGATACGCAGTATTTT
NA	NA	TRBV29-1	TRBJ2-5	CRKFRDTLWETQYF	TGCAGAAAGTTCAGGGACACCCTATGGGAGACCCAGTACTTC
NA	few	TRBV7-2	TRBJ2-3	CASSTQPALDTDTQYF	TGTGCCAGCAGCACCCAACCGGCCCTAGACACAGATACGCAGTATTTT
NA	NA	TRBV28	TRBJ1-2	CASSPGHGRGGYTF	TGTGCCAGCAGCCCCGGACACGGGCGAGGAGGCTACACCTTC
NA	NA	TRBV6-5	TRBJ1-2	CASSIDYGYTF	TGTGCCAGCAGTATAGACTATGGCTACACCTTC
NA	NA	TRBV7-3	TRBJ2-4	CASSPGTLKNIQYF	TGTGCCAGCAGCCCCGGGACACTGAAAAACATTCAGTACTTC
NA	NA	TRBV5-1	TRBJ1-2	CASSLGLREEGTF	TGCGCCAGCAGCTTGGGTCTCAGGGAGGAAGGCACCTTC
NA	NA	TRBV7-3	TRBJ2-7	CASSPGHLYEQYF	TGTGCCAGCAGCCCCGGGCATTTATACGAGCAGTACTTC
NA	NA	TRBV25-1	TRBJ1-1	CASSRGAPAAEAFF	TGTGCCAGCAGTAGAGGGGCCCCAGCCGCTGAAGCTTTCTTT
NA	NA	TRBV28	TRBJ2-7	CASSLSYRAYEQYF	TGTGCCAGCAGTTTATCGTACAGGGCCTACGAGCAGTACTTC
TRBD2	NA	TRBV7-9	TRBJ2-7	CASRSPGLAQTEQYF	TGTGCCAGCAGATCACCGGGACTAGCCCAAACCGAGCAGTACTTC
NA	NA	TRBV2	TRBJ2-1	CASSEETVPYNEQFF	TGTGCCAGCAGTGAAGAAACTGTACCATACAATGAGCAGTTCTTC
TRBD1	NA	TRBV23-1	TRBJ2-1	CASSHSPWGQGDSQKDNEQFF	TGCGCCAGCAGTCACTCGCCGTGGGGACAGGGGGATTCCCAGAAAGACAATGAGCAGTTCTTC
NA	NA	TRBV7-9	TRBJ1-2	CASSLVGQPSYGYTF	TGTGCCAGCAGCTTGGTCGGACAGCCAAGCTATGGCTACACCTTC
NA	few	TRBV6-1	TRBJ1-5	CASSEQGRDQPQHF	TGTGCCAGCAGTGAACAAGGTCGAGATCAGCCCCAGCATTTT
NA	NA	TRBV7-6	TRBJ2-7	CASSSGDGYEQYF	TGTGCCAGCAGCTCTGGCGACGGGTACGAGCAGTACTTC
NA	NA	TRBV5-6	TRBJ1-3	CASSLGAGVVGNTIYF	TGTGCCAGCAGCTTGGGTGCAGGGGTGGTTGGAAACACCATATATTTT
NA	once	TRBV6-1	TRBJ1-1	CASSVVLWDTEAFF	TGTGCCAGCAGCGTGGTTCTTTGGGACACTGAAGCTTTCTTT